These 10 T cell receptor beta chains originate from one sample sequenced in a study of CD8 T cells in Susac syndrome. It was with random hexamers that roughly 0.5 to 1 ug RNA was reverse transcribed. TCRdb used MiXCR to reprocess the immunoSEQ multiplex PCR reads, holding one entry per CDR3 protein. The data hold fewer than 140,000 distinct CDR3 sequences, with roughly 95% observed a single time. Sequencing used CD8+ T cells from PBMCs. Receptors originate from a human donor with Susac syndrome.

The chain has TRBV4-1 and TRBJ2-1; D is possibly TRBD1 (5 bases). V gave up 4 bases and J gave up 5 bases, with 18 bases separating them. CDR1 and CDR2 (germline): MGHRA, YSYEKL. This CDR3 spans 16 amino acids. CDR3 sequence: CASSPGGAPVHNEQFF. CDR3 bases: TGCGCCAGCAGCCCAGGTGGGGCCCCTGTCCACAATGAGCAGTTCTTC.

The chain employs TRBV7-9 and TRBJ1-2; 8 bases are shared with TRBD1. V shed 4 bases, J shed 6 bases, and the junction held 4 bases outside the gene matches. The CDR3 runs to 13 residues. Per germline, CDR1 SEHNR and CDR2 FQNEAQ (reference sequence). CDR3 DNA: TGTGCCAGCAGCTCCCCGGGACAGGATGGCTACACCTTC. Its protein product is CASSSPGQDGYTF.

The CDR3 DNA reads TGCGCCAGCAGGGACCAGGGAACCTCATATGGCTACACCTTC. It codes for CASRDQGTSYGYTF. The chain has TRBV5-1 and TRBJ1-2; weak D call: TRBD1 (5 bases). The CDR3 loop spans 14 amino acids. CDR1 and CDR2 from the germline V gene are SGHRS and YFSETQ. With 5 bases removed from V and 5 bases from J, the gap between germline ends came to 16 bases.

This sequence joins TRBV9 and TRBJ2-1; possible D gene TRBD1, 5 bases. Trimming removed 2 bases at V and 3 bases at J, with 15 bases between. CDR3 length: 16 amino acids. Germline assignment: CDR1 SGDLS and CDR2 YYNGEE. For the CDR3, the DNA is TGTGCCAGCAGCGTTGGTGGGCAGACAGTCTACAATGAGCAGTTCTTC. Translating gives CASSVGGQTVYNEQFF.

The CDR3 coding sequence is TGTGCCAGCAGCCAAGATGGGCTTTACGAGCAGTACTTC. Amino acid sequence: CASSQDGLYEQYF. This rearrangement joins TRBV3-1 to TRBJ2-7; D call uncertain. V was pared by 0 bases and J by 4 bases, with 7 bases between. Germline CDR1 LGHDT, CDR2 YNNKEL (reference sequence). CDR3 length: 13 residues.

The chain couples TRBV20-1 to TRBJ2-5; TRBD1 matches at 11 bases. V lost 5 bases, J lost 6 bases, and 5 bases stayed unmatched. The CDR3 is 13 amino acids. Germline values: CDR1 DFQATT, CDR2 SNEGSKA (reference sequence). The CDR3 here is CSAQDRGHQTQYF. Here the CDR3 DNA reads TGCAGTGCTCAGGACAGGGGGCACCAGACCCAGTACTTC.

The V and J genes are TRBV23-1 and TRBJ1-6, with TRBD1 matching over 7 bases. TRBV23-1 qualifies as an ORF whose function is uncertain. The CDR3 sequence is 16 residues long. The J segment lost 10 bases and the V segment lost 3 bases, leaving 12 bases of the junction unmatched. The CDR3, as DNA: TGCGCCAGCAGTCACCTGAGTACAGGGGTGAAATCACCCCTCCACTTT. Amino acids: CASSHLSTGVKSPLHF.

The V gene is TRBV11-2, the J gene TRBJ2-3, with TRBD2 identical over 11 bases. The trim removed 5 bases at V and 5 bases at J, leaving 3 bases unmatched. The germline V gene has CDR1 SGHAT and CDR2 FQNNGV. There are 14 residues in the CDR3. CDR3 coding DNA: TGTGCCAGCAGCCGTAGCGGGGGGGAAGATACGCAGTATTTT. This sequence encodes CASSRSGGEDTQYF. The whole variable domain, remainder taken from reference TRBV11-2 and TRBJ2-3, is EAGVAQSPRYKIIEKRQSVAFWCNPISGHATLYWYQQILGQGPKLLIQFQNNGVVDDSQLPKDRFSAERLKGVDSTLKIQPAKLEDSAVYLCASSRSGGEDTQYFGPGTRLTVL.

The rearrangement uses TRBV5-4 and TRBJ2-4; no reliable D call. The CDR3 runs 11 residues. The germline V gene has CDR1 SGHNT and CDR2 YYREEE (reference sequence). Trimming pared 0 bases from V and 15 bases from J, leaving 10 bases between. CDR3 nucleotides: TGTGCCAGCAGCTTGGGGCAGCAGACGTACTTC. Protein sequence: CASSLGQQTYF.

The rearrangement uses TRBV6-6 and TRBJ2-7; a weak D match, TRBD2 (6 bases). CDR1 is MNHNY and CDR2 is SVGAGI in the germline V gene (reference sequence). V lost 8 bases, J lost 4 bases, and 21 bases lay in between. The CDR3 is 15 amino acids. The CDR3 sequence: CASDDGAGRSYEQYF. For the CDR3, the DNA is TGTGCCAGCGACGACGGCGCGGGGAGATCTTACGAGCAGTACTTC.